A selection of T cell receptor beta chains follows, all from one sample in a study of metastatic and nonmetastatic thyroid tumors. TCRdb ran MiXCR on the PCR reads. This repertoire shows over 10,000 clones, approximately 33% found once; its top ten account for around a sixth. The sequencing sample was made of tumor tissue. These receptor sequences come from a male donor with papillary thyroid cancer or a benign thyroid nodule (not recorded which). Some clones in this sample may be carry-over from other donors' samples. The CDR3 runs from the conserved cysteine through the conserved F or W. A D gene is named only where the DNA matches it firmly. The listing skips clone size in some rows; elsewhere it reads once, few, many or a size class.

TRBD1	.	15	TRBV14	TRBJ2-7	CASSRDSQGFWEQYF	TGTGCCAGCAGCCGGGACAGTCAGGGGTTTTGGGAGCAGTACTTC
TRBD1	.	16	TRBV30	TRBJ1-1	CAWSGGTGGFLTEAFF	TGTGCCTGGAGTGGAGGGACAGGGGGCTTCCTCACTGAAGCTTTCTTT
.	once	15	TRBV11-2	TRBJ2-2	CASSLDPGDRGELFF	TGTGCCAGCAGCTTAGATCCGGGGGATAGGGGGGAGCTGTTTTTT
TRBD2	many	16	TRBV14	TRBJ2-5	CASSQVASGVKETQYF	TGTGCCAGCAGCCAGGTCGCTAGCGGGGTAAAAGAGACCCAGTACTTC
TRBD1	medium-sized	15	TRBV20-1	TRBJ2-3	CSATERQGRTDTQYF	TGCAGTGCTACCGAGCGACAGGGGCGCACAGATACGCAGTATTTT
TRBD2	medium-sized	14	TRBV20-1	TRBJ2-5	CSARYPSGQETQYF	TGCAGTGCTAGATATCCTAGCGGACAAGAGACCCAGTACTTC
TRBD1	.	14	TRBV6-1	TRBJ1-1	CASSLGTGNTEAFF	TGTGCCAGCAGCCTCGGGACAGGGAACACTGAAGCTTTCTTT
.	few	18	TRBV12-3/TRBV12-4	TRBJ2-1	CASSLFGIGVLSYNEQFF	TGTGCCAGCAGTTTATTTGGTATCGGGGTGCTCTCCTACAATGAGCAGTTCTTC
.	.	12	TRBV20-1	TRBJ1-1	CSAPDSRTEAFF	TGCAGTGCGCCGGACAGTCGGACTGAAGCTTTCTTT
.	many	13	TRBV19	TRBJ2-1	CASDATVPNEQFF	TGTGCCAGTGACGCGACAGTCCCCAATGAGCAGTTCTTC
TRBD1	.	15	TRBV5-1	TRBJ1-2	CASSPGQGWGNGYTF	TGCGCCAGCAGCCCTGGACAGGGCTGGGGTAATGGCTACACCTTC
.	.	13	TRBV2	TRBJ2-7	CASSTRLDYEQYF	TGTGCCAGCAGTACACGACTGGACTACGAGCAGTACTTC
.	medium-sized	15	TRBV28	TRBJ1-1	CASSLPLELNTEAFF	TGTGCCAGCAGTTTGCCACTGGAGCTGAACACTGAAGCTTTCTTT
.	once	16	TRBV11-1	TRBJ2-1	CASTPLGHRVYNEQFF	TGTGCCAGCACCCCCCTTGGACACCGCGTCTACAATGAGCAGTTCTTC
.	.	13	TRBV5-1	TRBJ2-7	CASSRDRSYEQYF	TGCGCCAGCAGCCGGGACCGATCCTACGAGCAGTACTTC
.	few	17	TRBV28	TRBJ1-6	CASSLKRGPPYNSPLHF	TGTGCCAGCAGTTTAAAAAGGGGCCCACCCTATAATTCACCCCTCCACTTT